This T cell receptor (beta chain) was captured in a study of shared clonotypes between healthy human individuals. The naive CD8 subset, CD45RO-negative cells positively selected for CCR7, excluded terminally differentiated effector memory CD45RA+ cells. Trimming stripped 2 bases from V and 9 bases from J, with 21 bases between. The germline V gene has CDR1 SGHRS and CDR2 YFSETQ. The CDR3 spans 15 residues. The protocol was immunoSEQ multiplex PCR, while the TCRdb copy is restricted to in-frame clones and leaves out a portion. The table lists 1.5 million to 2.5 million clones, about 95% of them singletons.

The chain is built from TRBV5-1 and TRBJ2-7; the D gene is possibly TRBD1 (7 bases). Sequenced sample: naive CD8+ T cells sorted from blood. This TCR was sampled from a man aged 18 to 29 in good health. The CDR3 DNA is TGCGCCAGCAGCTTCGCGGGACAGACATACGAGTGGCAGTACTTC. Translated, it gives CASSFAGQTYEWQYF.